The 25 T cell receptor beta chains below come from one sample, sequenced in a study of cytomegalovirus exposure and HLA in healthy donors. Use of 60 Vbeta and 13 Jbeta primers characterized the PCR. The protocol was immunoSEQ multiplex PCR, while the TCRdb copy is restricted to in-frame clones and leaves out a portion. The sample includes roughly 120,000 clones, more than 65% seen only once; the top ten take roughly 12%. The specimen sequenced was PBMCs. Every receptor here comes from a middle-aged woman in good health and CMV-seropositive.

V and J are TRBV4-1 and TRBJ1-4; possibly TRBD1 for D (5 bases). Trimming took 8 bases from V and 0 from J, leaving 16 bases between them. Looked up from germline, CDR1 is MGHRA and CDR2 is YSYEKL. This CDR3 has 16 residues. In nucleotides, the CDR3 is TGCGCCAGCGGGGGGTTGCGAACTGCAACTAATGAAAAACTGTTTTTT. Its translation is CASGGLRTATNEKLFF.

The V and J genes are TRBV5-1 and TRBJ2-7; 8 bases are a match to TRBD1. This CDR3 comprises 14 residues. The junction had 6 bases not matched to a gene; V was cut back by 0 bases and J by 7 bases. Germline V gene sequence: CDR1 SGHRS, CDR2 YFSETQ. The CDR3 sequence: CASSLDRGKGEQYF. The CDR3 nucleotides read TGCGCCAGCAGCTTGGACAGGGGGAAAGGGGAGCAGTACTTC.

J is TRBJ2-7 and V is TRBV30; D is undetermined. V gave up 0 bases and J gave up 4 bases, with 7 bases separating them. In germline, CDR1 is GTSNPN, CDR2 SVGIG (reference sequence). The CDR3 length is 12 residues. DNA of the CDR3: TGTGCCTGGAGTGTATCCGTGTACGAGCAGTACTTC. Protein: CAWSVSVYEQYF.

This chain uses TRBV18 with TRBJ1-1; 7 bases are a match to TRBD1. Germline V gene lookup returns CDR1 KGHSH and CDR2 LQKENI. CDR3 size: 15 residues. V lost 4 bases to trimming and J lost 5 bases; unmatched junction nucleotides: 10. The CDR3 region is CASSLTGDSGTEAFF. The CDR3 DNA reads as TGTGCCAGCTCACTTACAGGGGATTCGGGTACTGAAGCTTTCTTT.

This clone was detected only a few times. This CDR3 is CASSISNRVNQPQHF. The CDR3 nucleotides read TGTGCCAGTAGTATATCCAACAGGGTCAACCAGCCCCAGCATTTT. The V call is TRBV19, the J call TRBJ1-5; tentative D call: TRBD1 (6 bases). CDR1 and CDR2 from the germline V gene are LNHDA and SQIVND (reference sequence). The ends were cut back, 2 bases at V and 7 bases at J, with 15 bases in the middle. The CDR3 extends over 15 amino acids.

The rearrangement joins TRBV5-6 to TRBJ1-5; 7 bases agree with TRBD1. V shed 3 bases and J 3 bases; nucleotides not matched to a gene: 6. Germline CDR1 reads SGHDT; CDR2 reads YYEEEE. This CDR3 is built from 15 residues. CDR3 sequence (DNA): TGTGCCAGCAGCTCCTACAGGGGCAACAATCAGCCCCAGCATTTT. Its protein product is CASSSYRGNNQPQHF.

The chain employs TRBV18 and TRBJ2-3; D might be TRBD2 (5 bases). Per the germline V gene, CDR1 is KGHSH and CDR2 is LQKENI. With 0 bases removed from V and 2 bases from J, the gap between germline ends came to 12 bases. This CDR3 has 16 residues. CDR3 sequence: CASSPPQRLNTDTQYF. The CDR3 DNA reads as TGTGCCAGCTCACCACCCCAGCGGCTTAACACAGATACGCAGTATTTT.

This clone was detected only once. V is TRBV29-1 and J is TRBJ2-7, with 9 bases matching TRBD1. Trimming at V came to 4 bases and at J to 1 base, leaving 2 bases not matched to a gene. The V gene's germline CDR1 is SQVTM and CDR2 ANQGSEA. The CDR3 extends over 13 amino acids. DNA of the CDR3: TGCAGCGTTGGGGGACAGGGATCCTACGAGCAGTACTTC. It translates to CSVGGQGSYEQYF.

This clone is a singleton in its sample. The chain joins TRBV19 to TRBJ1-5; TRBD1 agrees at 8 bases. Germline-derived CDR1 and CDR2 are LNHDA and SQIVND (reference sequence). The CDR3 totals 14 residues. With V trimmed by 11 bases and J by 3 bases, 9 bases remained unmatched. DNA of the CDR3: TGTGCCGGTAAGCAGGGGGCAGACAATCAGCCCCAGCATTTT. Amino acids: CAGKQGADNQPQHF.

The gene calls are TRBV5-1 and TRBJ2-7, with no clear D. Trimming took off 0 bases at V and 0 bases at J, with 10 bases between the two ends. This CDR3 comprises 15 residues. From germline, CDR1 is SGHRS and CDR2 YFSETQ. The CDR3 coding sequence is TGCGCCAGCAGCTTGGTCGTTGGCTTCTCCTACGAGCAGTACTTC. This sequence encodes CASSLVVGFSYEQYF.

The chain recombines TRBV10-3 with TRBJ1-1; D gene uncertain. The V end was cut by 7 bases, the J end by 0 bases, with 3 bases between. Germline CDR1 is ENHRY and CDR2 is SYGVKD. This CDR3 has 11 residues. The CDR3 region is CAITVNTEAFF. For the CDR3, the DNA is TGTGCCATCACTGTGAACACTGAAGCTTTCTTT.

A remark on this clone: The germline gene is not matched at one end of the junction; a read error may be the cause. The chain links TRBV6-5 to TRBJ2-7; 11 bases fit TRBD2. CDR3 length: 12 residues. Germline loops: CDR1 MNHEY, CDR2 SVGAGI. The CDR3 bases are TGTGCCAGCAGTCCGGGACTAGCGGCCCCCTCCTTC. Its protein is CASSPGLAAPSF.

The chain has TRBV10-3 and TRBJ1-5; no definite D call. The CDR3 spans 14 residues. V lost 2 bases and J 6 bases, leaving 11 bases between the germline ends. In germline, CDR1 is ENHRY, CDR2 SYGVKD. CDR3 nucleotide sequence: TGTGCCATCAGTGAGAGACAAATGGCTCAGCCCCAGCATTTT. Its translation is CAISERQMAQPQHF.

The rearrangement joins TRBV2 to TRBJ2-3, with TRBD2 as a possible D gene (5 bases). The germline CDR1 and CDR2 sequences are SNHLY and FYNNEI. The V and J ends lost 6 bases and 0 bases respectively, with 13 bases between them. The CDR3 runs to 15 residues. The CDR3 nucleotides read TGTGCCAGCAGACAGCCCAGCGGTAGCACAGATACGCAGTATTTT. This gives the protein CASRQPSGSTDTQYF.

The chain recombines TRBV30 with TRBJ1-1; D is undetermined. Germline values: CDR1 GTSNPN, CDR2 SVGIG (reference sequence). Trimming pared 2 bases from V and 2 bases from J, leaving 9 bases between. The CDR3 is made up of 13 amino acids. CDR3 in amino acids: CAWSREGNTEAFF. Written as DNA, the CDR3 is TGTGCCTGGAGTAGGGAGGGAAACACTGAAGCTTTCTTT.

The V gene is TRBV11-2, the J gene TRBJ1-5; no clear D gene. CDR3 size: 14 residues. Germline CDR1 reads SGHAT; CDR2 reads FQNNGV. The V end lost 0 bases, the J end lost 6 bases, and 9 bases lay between the germline ends. The CDR3 DNA reads TGTGCCAGCAGCTTAGATTCGCGGGGTCAGCCCCAGCATTTT. This codes for CASSLDSRGQPQHF.

This clone was detected a few times. The chain has TRBV5-1 and TRBJ2-7, with D possibly TRBD2 on 5 matching bases. This CDR3 has 14 residues. In germline, CDR1 is SGHRS, CDR2 YFSETQ. V lost 4 bases, J lost 2 bases, and 13 bases lay in between. The DNA for the CDR3 is TGCGCCAGCAGCCATTACGGGATTACCTACGAGCAGTACTTC. Translation gives CASSHYGITYEQYF.

The genes are TRBV9 and TRBJ1-5; 10 positions match TRBD1. V was clipped by 4 bases and J by 3 bases; unmatched bases: 4. This CDR3 has 15 amino acids. The germline CDR1 and CDR2 sequences are SGDLS and YYNGEE. The CDR3, as DNA: TGTGCCAGCAGCCAGGGACAGGGGTACAATCAGCCCCAGCATTTT. Translation gives CASSQGQGYNQPQHF.

J is TRBJ2-7 and V is TRBV9; the match to TRBD1 covers 7 bases. Germline V lookup: CDR1 SGDLS, CDR2 YYNGEE. The CDR3 loop spans 15 amino acids. The V gene end was trimmed by 3 bases and the J gene end by 3 bases; junction bases not matched to a gene: 9. This CDR3 is CASSATSRQGYEQYF. In DNA, the CDR3 is TGTGCCAGCAGCGCCACGTCGCGACAGGGCTACGAGCAGTACTTC.

The chain carries TRBV7-9 and TRBJ2-3; D not certain. The V gene lost 5 bases and the J gene lost 0 bases, with 12 bases spanning the gap. CDR1 and CDR2 from the germline V gene are SEHNR and FQNEAQ (reference sequence). The CDR3 totals 15 residues. The CDR3, as DNA: TGTGCCAGCAGCGCCCGGGTCAGTAGCACAGATACGCAGTATTTT. It yields the protein CASSARVSSTDTQYF.

This clone showed up just once. V is TRBV5-4 and J is TRBJ2-1; 14 bases agree with TRBD2. Germline V gives CDR1 SGHNT, CDR2 YYREEE (reference sequence). Trimming took 0 bases from V and 6 from J; bases not matched to a gene: 2. The CDR3 runs 16 residues. In DNA form, the CDR3 reads TGTGCCAGCAGCTTGGCCGGGACTAGCGGGAGCAATGAGCAGTTCTTC. It yields the protein CASSLAGTSGSNEQFF.

The gene calls are TRBV5-1 and TRBJ2-4, with D possibly being TRBD2 (6 bases). Germline V gene data show CDR1 as SGHRS and CDR2 as YFSETQ. V was pared by 0 bases and J by 2 bases, with 9 bases between. CDR3 length equals 15 residues. CDR3 in amino acids: CASSLGGGTKNIQYF. DNA for the CDR3: TGCGCCAGCAGCTTGGGCGGAGGGACCAAAAACATTCAGTACTTC.

This chain joins TRBV4-2 and TRBJ2-1; D call uncertain. Germline lookup yields CDR1 LGHNA and CDR2 YNFKEQ. V shed 2 bases and J shed 7 bases, with 6 bases lying between them. The CDR3 extends over 12 amino acids. The CDR3 DNA is TGTGCCAGCAGCCAACTAGAGAATGAGCAGTTCTTC. Translation gives CASSQLENEQFF.

V and J are TRBV27 and TRBJ1-6, with a weak D call TRBD1 (6 bases). The CDR3 length is 14 residues. Between the trimmed V and J ends, which lost 6 bases and 14 bases, there was a span of 20 bases. Germline loops: CDR1 MNHEY, CDR2 SMNVEV (reference sequence). The CDR3 reads CASSLQGTWVTLHF. As DNA, the CDR3 is TGTGCCAGCAGCCTACAGGGTACATGGGTTACCCTCCACTTT.

The DNA for the CDR3 is TGTGCCTGGAATGTAGGGGGCCGGGGCTACACCTTC. This gives the protein CAWNVGGRGYTF. The rearrangement joins TRBV30 to TRBJ1-2; TRBD1 matches at 7 bases. The CDR3 is 12 amino acids. V trimming: 4 bases; J trimming: 8 bases; junction bases outside the gene matches: 7. Germline CDR1 reads GTSNPN; CDR2 reads SVGIG (reference sequence).